The 26 T cell receptor beta chains given below trace back to one sample, sequenced in a study of cytomegalovirus exposure and HLA in healthy donors. PCR amplification relied on 60 Vbeta primers (plus 13 Jbeta primers). Repertoires were generated with immunoSEQ multiplex PCR, while TCRdb's copy carries only in-frame clones and drops some. The sample has some 120,000 clones; over 80% are singletons. What was sequenced was PBMCs. These receptors all stem from a man between 18 and 35 years old in good health and CMV-seropositive.

The CDR3 coding sequence is TGTGCCAGCAGGAGGGGGGGGAGAAGGGGTCAAGAGACCCAGTACTTC. Encoded protein: CASRRGGRRGQETQYF. V gene TRBV7-3 combines with J gene TRBJ2-5; TRBD2 is a possible D gene (7 bases). The V gene's germline CDR1 is SGHTA and CDR2 FQGTGA. The ends were cut back, 6 bases at V and 2 bases at J, with 19 bases in the middle. The CDR3 is made up of 16 amino acids. The complete variable domain, with remaining parts taken from reference TRBV7-3 and TRBJ2-5, reads GAGVSQTPSNKVTEKGKYVELRCDPISGHTALYWYRQSLGQGPEFLIYFQGTGAADDSGLPNDRFFAVRPEGSVSTLKIQRTERGDSAVYLCASRRGGRRGQETQYFGPGTRLLVL.

The rearrangement uses TRBV4-1 and TRBJ1-3, with D uncertain. Germline V gene sequence: CDR1 MGHRA, CDR2 YSYEKL. The CDR3 sequence is 13 residues long. Trimming took 2 bases from V and 4 from J, leaving 6 bases between them. The CDR3 loop is CASSQNLGNTIYF. The CDR3 nucleotides read TGCGCCAGCAGCCAAAACTTGGGAAACACCATATATTTT.

The chain employs TRBV6-5 and TRBJ1-3, with 7 bases identical to TRBD1. The germline V gene has CDR1 MNHEY and CDR2 SVGAGI. CDR3 size: 13 residues. V shed 8 bases, J shed 3 bases, and the junction held 4 bases outside the gene matches. The CDR3 bases are TGTGCCAGCGGAGGGGGCGGTGGAAACACCATATATTTT. The encoded protein is CASGGGGGNTIYF.

This clone occurred once. The chain links TRBV4-1 to TRBJ2-1; D may be TRBD1 (6 bases). In germline, CDR1 is MGHRA, CDR2 YSYEKL. V dropped 4 bases and J dropped 9 bases, with 16 bases sitting between them. This CDR3 spans 14 amino acids. This chain's CDR3 is CASSRLQGSFEQFF. CDR3 coding DNA: TGCGCCAGCAGCCGTTTACAGGGTTCCTTTGAGCAGTTCTTC.

This chain joins TRBV7-3 and TRBJ1-3; tentative D call: TRBD1 (6 bases). V was pared by 3 bases and J by 2 bases, with 11 bases between. Germline loops: CDR1 SGHTA, CDR2 FQGTGA. This CDR3 has 15 amino acids. CDR3 nucleotide sequence: TGTGCCAGCAGCTTGGACAGATCAACTGGAAACACCATATATTTT. Encoded protein: CASSLDRSTGNTIYF.

This chain links TRBV11-3 with TRBJ2-3; 10 bases line up with TRBD2. Losses at the gene ends were 0 bases for V and 4 bases for J; bases not matched to a gene: 13. Germline CDR1 SGHNT, CDR2 YENEEA. The length of the CDR3 is 19 residues. CDR3 amino acids: CASSLERWGERGGPDTQYF. CDR3 sequence (DNA): TGTGCCAGCAGCTTAGAGCGCTGGGGGGAGCGGGGGGGCCCAGATACGCAGTATTTT.

This chain joins TRBV30 and TRBJ2-1; D uncertain. The germline V gene encodes CDR1 GTSNPN and CDR2 SVGIG (reference sequence). The CDR3 consists of 14 residues. Trimming pared 1 base from V and 10 bases from J, leaving 17 bases between. The CDR3 here is CAWSGTLPSEEQFF. CDR3 coding DNA: TGTGCCTGGAGTGGTACGCTACCAAGCGAGGAGCAGTTCTTC.

The rearrangement links TRBV19 to TRBJ2-1; D is perhaps TRBD1 (5 bases). Germline CDR1 reads LNHDA; CDR2 reads SQIVND (reference sequence). This CDR3 has 13 residues. Trimming took 5 bases from V and 7 from J, leaving 12 bases between them. The CDR3 is CASSFDRVNEQFF. In DNA, the CDR3 is TGTGCCAGTAGTTTCGACAGAGTGAATGAGCAGTTCTTC. Full variable domain (remainder filled in from reference TRBV19 and TRBJ2-1): DGGITQSPKYLFRKEGQNVTLSCEQNLNHDAMYWYRQDPGQGLRLIYYSQIVNDFQKGDIAEGYSVSREKKESFPLTVTSAQKNPTAFYLCASSFDRVNEQFFGPGTRLTVL.

This clone occurred once. The chain is built from TRBV6-5 and TRBJ1-1; D gene unclear. V was shortened by 5 bases and J by 7 bases, with 14 bases between the two germline ends. The CDR3 loop spans 13 amino acids. Germline CDR1 reads MNHEY; CDR2 reads SVGAGI. In nucleotides, the CDR3 is TGTGCCAGCAGTCCTATTGGGCCGGATGAAGCTTTCTTT. As protein: CASSPIGPDEAFF.

As to this clone: One junction end does not reproduce the germline sequence, and a read error may be involved. The J gene is TRBJ1-2, the V gene TRBV2; D is possibly TRBD1 (6 bases). The CDR3 has 14 amino acids. Germline lookup yields CDR1 SNHLY and CDR2 FYNNEI. In DNA form, the CDR3 reads TGTGCCAGCAGGGAAGAACAGGGACCAAGCGGCTACACCTTC. Protein: CASREEQGPSGYTF.

V usage is TRBV10-3 and J usage is TRBJ2-3; tentative D call: TRBD1 (5 bases). V was pared by 2 bases and J by 4 bases, with 16 bases between. The germline gives CDR1 ENHRY, CDR2 SYGVKD. The CDR3 consists of 16 residues. The CDR3 spells CAISERSRTTPDTQYF. The DNA for the CDR3 is TGTGCCATCAGTGAGAGGTCGCGGACAACGCCAGATACGCAGTATTTT.

This clone was seen once. The CDR3 DNA reads TGTGCCAGCAGCCTTATCGGGACAGGGGGTAAGGAGACCCAGTACTTC. Its translation: CASSLIGTGGKETQYF. The J gene is TRBJ2-5, the V gene TRBV11-2, with TRBD1 matching 11 bases. Losses at the gene ends were 5 bases for V and 5 bases for J; bases not matched to a gene: 10. Germline CDR1 and CDR2: SGHAT and FQNNGV. The CDR3 loop spans 16 amino acids.

J is TRBJ2-7 and V is TRBV4-1; possible D gene TRBD1, 5 bases. The CDR3 spans 15 residues. With 4 bases removed from V and 2 bases from J, the gap between germline ends came to 15 bases. Looked up from germline, CDR1 is MGHRA and CDR2 is YSYEKL. This chain's CDR3 is CASSPRGQGPYEQYF. CDR3 in DNA: TGCGCCAGCAGCCCCCGCGGCCAGGGTCCCTACGAGCAGTACTTC.

In this sample, this clone turned up a few times. CDR3 loop: CASSDRGTGELFF. The CDR3 DNA follows: TGTGCCAGCAGTGACAGGGGCACCGGGGAGCTGTTTTTT. V gene TRBV6-1 combines with J gene TRBJ2-2; possible D gene TRBD1, 6 bases. The ends were cut back, 3 bases at V and 4 bases at J, with 6 bases in the middle. The germline V gene has CDR1 MNHNS and CDR2 SASEGT. The CDR3 runs 13 residues.

The CDR3 is CASSEAGGGYSAKNIQYF. The CDR3 DNA follows: TGTGCCAGCAGTGAAGCGGGGGGGGGTTATTCGGCCAAAAACATTCAGTACTTC. The chain combines TRBV6-1 with TRBJ2-4; 7 bases map to TRBD2. The V and J ends lost 0 bases and 1 base, in that order; junction bases with no gene match: 9. The CDR3 sequence is 18 residues long. Germline-derived CDR1 and CDR2 are MNHNS and SASEGT.

This clone was observed once. The chain couples TRBV18 to TRBJ2-7, with TRBD1 identical over 9 bases. Germline loops: CDR1 KGHSH, CDR2 LQKENI. This CDR3 spans 16 amino acids. V shed 3 bases and J 5 bases; nucleotides not matched to a gene: 11. In DNA, the CDR3 is TGTGCCAGCTCACCTATCGAGGGGACAGGGTCCCACGAGCAGTACTTC. Protein product: CASSPIEGTGSHEQYF. Complete variable domain (other parts from reference TRBV18 and TRBJ2-7): NAGVMQNPRHLVRRRGQEARLRCSPMKGHSHVYWYRQLPEEGLKFMVYLQKENIIDESGMPKERFSAEFPKEGPSILRIQQVVRGDSAAYFCASSPIEGTGSHEQYFGPGTRLTVT.

This clone came up a few times. This chain joins TRBV10-1 and TRBJ2-2; no clear D gene. This CDR3 is 13 amino acids long. Germline-derived CDR1 and CDR2 are WNHNN and SYGVQD (reference sequence). V lost 3 bases to trimming and J lost 6 bases, with 8 bases between them. The CDR3 region is CASSEMSAGELFF. The CDR3 DNA reads as TGCGCCAGCAGTGAAATGTCGGCCGGGGAGCTGTTTTTT.

This clone has a handful of counts. This CDR3 is also generated by other DNA sequences in the sample. This sequence joins TRBV6-5 and TRBJ1-2; unclear D gene. Germline V gene lookup returns CDR1 MNHEY and CDR2 SVGAGI. CDR3 size: 14 residues. The V end lost 2 bases, the J end lost 4 bases, and 11 bases lay between the germline ends. The CDR3, as DNA: TGTGCCAGCAGTTACCGGGGTCAGTCCTATGGCTACACCTTC. Its protein product is CASSYRGQSYGYTF.

The rearrangement joins TRBV14 to TRBJ2-1; weak D call: TRBD2 (6 bases). This CDR3 has 15 residues. V was clipped by 2 bases and J by 7 bases, with 15 bases between them. From germline, CDR1 is SGHDN and CDR2 FVKESK. This CDR3 reads CASSQPGVRTNEQFF. CDR3 bases: TGTGCCAGCAGCCAACCGGGAGTCCGTACGAATGAGCAGTTCTTC.

This chain joins TRBV2 and TRBJ1-3; unclear D gene. Germline CDR1 and CDR2: SNHLY and FYNNEI. Trimming pared 4 bases from V and 3 bases from J, leaving 4 bases between. The CDR3 is 12 amino acids. The CDR3 nucleotides read TGTGCCAGCAGTGTCGGTGGAAACACCATATATTTT. Protein: CASSVGGNTIYF.

The chain combines TRBV19 with TRBJ1-2; maybe TRBD1 (6 bases). V lost 5 bases, J lost 7 bases, and 14 bases lay in between. CDR1 and CDR2 from the germline V gene are LNHDA and SQIVND (reference sequence). The length of the CDR3 is 13 residues. CDR3 nucleotide sequence: TGTGCCAGTAGTCCTTTGGGGGCGCGTGGCTACACCTTC. As protein: CASSPLGARGYTF.

In its sample, this clone was seen once. In the same sample, other DNA sequences code for this CDR3. V is TRBV6-1 and J is TRBJ2-7; 7 nucleotides match TRBD1. Germline V CDR1 and CDR2: MNHNS, SASEGT. The CDR3 extends over 15 amino acids. Trimming at V came to 2 bases and at J to 2 bases, leaving 6 bases not matched to a gene. The CDR3 DNA follows: TGTGCCAGCAGTGAAATGGGGACAGACGCCTACGAGCAGTACTTC. It is translated as CASSEMGTDAYEQYF.

The gene calls are TRBV2 and TRBJ2-7, with 8 nucleotides matching TRBD1. This CDR3 comprises 15 residues. Germline V lookup: CDR1 SNHLY, CDR2 FYNNEI. V dropped 6 bases and J dropped 3; count of bases not matched to a gene: 10. The CDR3 DNA sequence: TGTGCCAGCAGCCCACCGGGACAGGCTAACTACGAGCAGTACTTC. It codes for CASSPPGQANYEQYF. The variable domain in full, completed from reference TRBV2 and TRBJ2-7, reads EPEVTQTPSHQVTQMGQEVILRCVPISNHLYFYWYRQILGQKVEFLVSFYNNEISEKSEIFDDQFSVERPDGSNFTLKIRSTKLEDSAMYFCASSPPGQANYEQYFGPGTRLTVT.

The chain combines TRBV28 with TRBJ1-1; 9 nucleotides match TRBD1. Per germline, CDR1 MDHEN and CDR2 SYDVKM. CDR3 length equals 14 residues. Losses at the gene ends were 7 bases for V and 5 bases for J; bases not matched to a gene: 8. CDR3 sequence (DNA): TGTGCCAGCACCTGGACAGGGGCGGGAACTGAAGCTTTCTTT. Translation gives CASTWTGAGTEAFF.

The J gene is TRBJ1-1, the V gene TRBV4-1; 7 nucleotides match TRBD1. Germline V gene lookup returns CDR1 MGHRA and CDR2 YSYEKL. The CDR3 is made up of 16 amino acids. J lost 1 base, V lost 1 base, and 6 bases had no gene match. CDR3 sequence: CASSQAGRGANTEAFF. The CDR3 DNA reads TGCGCCAGCAGCCAAGCAGGCAGGGGGGCGAACACTGAAGCTTTCTTT.

V is TRBV7-6 and J is TRBJ2-2, with a possible D match to TRBD2 (5 bases). The CDR3 runs to 13 residues. Germline V gene lookup returns CDR1 SGHVS and CDR2 FNYEAQ. V was shortened by 5 bases and J by 5 bases, with 9 bases between the two germline ends. In DNA, the CDR3 is TGTGCCAGCAGCCACCCGGGGACCGGGGAGCTGTTTTTT. It translates to CASSHPGTGELFF.